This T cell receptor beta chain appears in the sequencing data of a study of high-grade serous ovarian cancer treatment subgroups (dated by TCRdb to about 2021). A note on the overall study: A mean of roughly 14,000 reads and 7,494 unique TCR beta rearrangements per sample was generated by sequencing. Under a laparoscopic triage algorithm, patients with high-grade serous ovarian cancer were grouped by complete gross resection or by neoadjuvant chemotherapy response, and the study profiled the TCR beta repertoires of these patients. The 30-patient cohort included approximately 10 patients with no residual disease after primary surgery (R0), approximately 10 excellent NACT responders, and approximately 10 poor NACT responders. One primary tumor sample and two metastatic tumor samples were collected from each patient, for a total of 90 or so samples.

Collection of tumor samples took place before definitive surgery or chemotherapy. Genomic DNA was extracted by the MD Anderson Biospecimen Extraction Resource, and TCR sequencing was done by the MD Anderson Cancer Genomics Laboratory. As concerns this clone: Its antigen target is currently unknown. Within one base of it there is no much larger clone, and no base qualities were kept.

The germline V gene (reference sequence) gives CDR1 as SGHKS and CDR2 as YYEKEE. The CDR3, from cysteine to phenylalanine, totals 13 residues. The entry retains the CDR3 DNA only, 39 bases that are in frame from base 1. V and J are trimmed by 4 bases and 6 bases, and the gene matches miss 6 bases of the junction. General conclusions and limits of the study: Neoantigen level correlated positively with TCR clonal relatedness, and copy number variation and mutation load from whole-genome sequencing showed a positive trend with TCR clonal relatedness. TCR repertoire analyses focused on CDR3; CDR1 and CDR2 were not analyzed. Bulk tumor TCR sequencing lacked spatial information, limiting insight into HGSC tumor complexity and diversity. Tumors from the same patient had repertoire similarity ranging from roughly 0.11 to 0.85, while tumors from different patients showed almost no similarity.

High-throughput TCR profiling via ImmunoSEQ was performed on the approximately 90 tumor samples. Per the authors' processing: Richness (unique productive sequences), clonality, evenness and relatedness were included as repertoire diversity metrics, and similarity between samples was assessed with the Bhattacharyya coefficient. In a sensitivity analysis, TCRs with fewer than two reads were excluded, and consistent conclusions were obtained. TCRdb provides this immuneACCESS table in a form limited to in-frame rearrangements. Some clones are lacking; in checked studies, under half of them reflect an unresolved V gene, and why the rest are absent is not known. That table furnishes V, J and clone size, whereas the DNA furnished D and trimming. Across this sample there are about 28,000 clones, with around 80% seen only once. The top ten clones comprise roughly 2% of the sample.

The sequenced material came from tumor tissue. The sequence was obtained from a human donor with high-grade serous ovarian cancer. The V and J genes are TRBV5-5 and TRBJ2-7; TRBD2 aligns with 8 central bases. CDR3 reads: CASSMGLEGEQYF. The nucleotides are TGTGCCAGCAGCATGGGACTAGAGGGCGAGCAGTACTTC.